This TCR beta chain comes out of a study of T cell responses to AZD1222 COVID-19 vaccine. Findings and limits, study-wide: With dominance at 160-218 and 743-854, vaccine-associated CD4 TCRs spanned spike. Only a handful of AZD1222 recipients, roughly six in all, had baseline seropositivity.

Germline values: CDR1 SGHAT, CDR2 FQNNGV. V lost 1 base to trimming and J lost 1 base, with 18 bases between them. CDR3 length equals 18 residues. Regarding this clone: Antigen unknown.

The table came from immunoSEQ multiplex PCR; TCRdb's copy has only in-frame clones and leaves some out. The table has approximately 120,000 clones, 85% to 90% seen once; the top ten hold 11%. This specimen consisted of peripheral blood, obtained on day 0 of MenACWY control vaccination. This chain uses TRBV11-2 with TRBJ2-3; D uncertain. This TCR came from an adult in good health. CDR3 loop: CASSLASGFSRRTDTQYF. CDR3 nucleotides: TGTGCCAGCAGCTTAGCCTCCGGTTTTAGCCGCCGCACAGATACGCAGTATTTT.